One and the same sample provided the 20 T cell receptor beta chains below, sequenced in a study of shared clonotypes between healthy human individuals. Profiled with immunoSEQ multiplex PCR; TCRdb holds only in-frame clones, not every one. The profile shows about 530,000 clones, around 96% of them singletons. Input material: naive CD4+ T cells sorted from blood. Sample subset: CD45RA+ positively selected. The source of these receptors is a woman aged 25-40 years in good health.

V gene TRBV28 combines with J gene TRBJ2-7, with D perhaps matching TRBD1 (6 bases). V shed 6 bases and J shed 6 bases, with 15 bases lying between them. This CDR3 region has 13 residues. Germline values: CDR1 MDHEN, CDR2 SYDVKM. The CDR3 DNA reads TGTGCCAGCAGCCCCCCGGACAGAACCGAGCAGTACTTC. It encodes CASSPPDRTEQYF.

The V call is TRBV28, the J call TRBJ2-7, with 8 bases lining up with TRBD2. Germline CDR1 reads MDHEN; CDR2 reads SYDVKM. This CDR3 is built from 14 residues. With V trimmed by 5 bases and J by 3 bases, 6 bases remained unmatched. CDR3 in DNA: TGTGCCAGCAGTGTTTATAGCGGGAACTACGAGCAGTACTTC. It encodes CASSVYSGNYEQYF. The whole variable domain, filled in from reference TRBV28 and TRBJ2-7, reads DVKVTQSSRYLVKRTGEKVFLECVQDMDHENMFWYRQDPGLGLRLIYFSYDVKMKEKGDIPEGYSVSREKKERFSLILESASTNQTSMYLCASSVYSGNYEQYFGPGTRLTVT.

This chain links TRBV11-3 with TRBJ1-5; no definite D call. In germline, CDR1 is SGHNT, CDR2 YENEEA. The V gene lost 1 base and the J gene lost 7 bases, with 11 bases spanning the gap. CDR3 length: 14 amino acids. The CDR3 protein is CASSLAGREQPQHF. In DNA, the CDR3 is TGTGCCAGCAGCTTAGCCGGGAGGGAACAGCCCCAGCATTTT. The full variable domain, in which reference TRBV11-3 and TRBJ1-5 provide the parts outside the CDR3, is EAGVVQSPRYKIIEKKQPVAFWCNPISGHNTLYWYLQNLGQGPELLIRYENEEAVDDSQLPKDRFSAERLKGVDSTLKIQPAELGDSAVYLCASSLAGREQPQHFGDGTRLSIL.

DNA for the CDR3: TGTGCCAGCAGTGACAGGGGAATCAGAGACATTCAGTACTTC. Protein: CASSDRGIRDIQYF. The chain couples TRBV6-5 to TRBJ2-4; 8 bases align to TRBD1. CDR3 length equals 14 residues. The V segment lost 5 bases and the J segment 8 bases; nucleotides outside the gene matches: 8. Per germline, CDR1 MNHEY and CDR2 SVGAGI.

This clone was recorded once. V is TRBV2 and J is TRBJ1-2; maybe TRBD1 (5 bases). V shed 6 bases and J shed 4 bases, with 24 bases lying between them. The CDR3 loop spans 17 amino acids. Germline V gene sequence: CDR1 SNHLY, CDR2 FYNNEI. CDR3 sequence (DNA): TGTGCCAGCAGCCGCGGACAAGGCTTGCCCGCTCGCTATGGCTACACCTTC. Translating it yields CASSRGQGLPARYGYTF.

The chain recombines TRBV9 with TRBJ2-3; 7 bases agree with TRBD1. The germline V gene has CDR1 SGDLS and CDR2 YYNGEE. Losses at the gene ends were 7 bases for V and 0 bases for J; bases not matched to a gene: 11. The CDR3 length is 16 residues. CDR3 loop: CASGQDILTSTDTQYF. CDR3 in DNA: TGTGCCAGCGGACAGGACATCTTAACTAGCACAGATACGCAGTATTTT.

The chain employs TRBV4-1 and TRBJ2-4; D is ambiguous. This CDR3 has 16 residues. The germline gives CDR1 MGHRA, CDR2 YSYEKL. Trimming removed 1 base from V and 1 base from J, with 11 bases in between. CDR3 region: CASSQGTTWAKNIQYF. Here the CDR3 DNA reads TGCGCCAGCAGCCAAGGTACAACCTGGGCCAAAAACATTCAGTACTTC.

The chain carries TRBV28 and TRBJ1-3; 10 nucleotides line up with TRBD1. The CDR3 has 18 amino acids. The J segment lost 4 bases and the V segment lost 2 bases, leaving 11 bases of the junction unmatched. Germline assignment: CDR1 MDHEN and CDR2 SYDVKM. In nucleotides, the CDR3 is TGTGCCAGCAGTTTACGGGACAGGGGAGTCGCGAGGGGAAACACCATATATTTT. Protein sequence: CASSLRDRGVARGNTIYF. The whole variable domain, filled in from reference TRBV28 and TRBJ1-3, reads DVKVTQSSRYLVKRTGEKVFLECVQDMDHENMFWYRQDPGLGLRLIYFSYDVKMKEKGDIPEGYSVSREKKERFSLILESASTNQTSMYLCASSLRDRGVARGNTIYFGEGSWLTVV.

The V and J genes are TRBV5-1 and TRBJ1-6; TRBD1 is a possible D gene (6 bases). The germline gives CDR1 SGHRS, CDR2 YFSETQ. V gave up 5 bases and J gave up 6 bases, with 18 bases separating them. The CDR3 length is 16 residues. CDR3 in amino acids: CASRGWAGALNSPLHF. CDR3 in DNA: TGCGCCAGCAGGGGTTGGGCAGGGGCCCTTAATTCACCCCTCCACTTT.

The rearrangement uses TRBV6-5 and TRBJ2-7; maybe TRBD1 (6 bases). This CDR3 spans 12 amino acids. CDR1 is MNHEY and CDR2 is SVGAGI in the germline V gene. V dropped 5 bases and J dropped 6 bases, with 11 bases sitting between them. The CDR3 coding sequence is TGTGCCAGCAGTGAGGGGGTTCGCGAGCAGTACTTC. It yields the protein CASSEGVREQYF.

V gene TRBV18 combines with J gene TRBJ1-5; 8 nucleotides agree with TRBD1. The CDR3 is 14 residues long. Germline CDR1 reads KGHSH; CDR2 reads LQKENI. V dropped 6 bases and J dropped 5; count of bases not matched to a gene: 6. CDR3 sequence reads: CASSADRGYQPQHF. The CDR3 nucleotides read TGTGCCAGCTCGGCTGACAGGGGTTATCAGCCCCAGCATTTT.

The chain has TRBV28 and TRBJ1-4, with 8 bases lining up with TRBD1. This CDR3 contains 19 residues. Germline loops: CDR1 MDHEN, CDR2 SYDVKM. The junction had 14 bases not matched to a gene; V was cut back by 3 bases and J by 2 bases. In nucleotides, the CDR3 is TGTGCCAGCAGTTTGCCGGGACAGGCGGTAATCAGCACTAATGAAAAACTGTTTTTT. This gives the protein CASSLPGQAVISTNEKLFF.

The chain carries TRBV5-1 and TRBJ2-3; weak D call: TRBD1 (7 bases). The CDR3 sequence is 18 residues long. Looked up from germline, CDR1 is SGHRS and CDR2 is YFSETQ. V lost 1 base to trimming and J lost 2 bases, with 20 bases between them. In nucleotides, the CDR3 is TGCGCCAGCAGCTTGAAAGGTACGACAGGGAGGAACACAGATACGCAGTATTTT. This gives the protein CASSLKGTTGRNTDTQYF.

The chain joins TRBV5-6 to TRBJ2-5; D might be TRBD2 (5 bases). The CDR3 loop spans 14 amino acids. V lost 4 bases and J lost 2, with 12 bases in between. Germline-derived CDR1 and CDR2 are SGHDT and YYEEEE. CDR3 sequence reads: CASSPAGLQETQYF. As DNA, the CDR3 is TGTGCCAGCAGCCCCGCCGGACTGCAAGAGACCCAGTACTTC. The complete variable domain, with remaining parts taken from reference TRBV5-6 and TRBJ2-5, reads DAGVTQSPTHLIKTRGQQVTLRCSPKSGHDTVSWYQQALGQGPQFIFQYYEEEERQRGNFPDRFSGHQFPNYSSELNVNALLLGDSALYLCASSPAGLQETQYFGPGTRLLVL.

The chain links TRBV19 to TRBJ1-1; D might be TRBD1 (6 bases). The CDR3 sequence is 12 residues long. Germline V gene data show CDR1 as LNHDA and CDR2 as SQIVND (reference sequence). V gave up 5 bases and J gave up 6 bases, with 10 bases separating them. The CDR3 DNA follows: TGTGCCAGTAGTGAGGCAGGGGCTGAAGCTTTCTTT. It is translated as CASSEAGAEAFF.

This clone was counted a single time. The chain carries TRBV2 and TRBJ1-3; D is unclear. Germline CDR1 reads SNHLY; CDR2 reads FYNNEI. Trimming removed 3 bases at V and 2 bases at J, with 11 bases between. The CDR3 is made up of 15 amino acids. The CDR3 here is CASSEEHGAGNTIYF. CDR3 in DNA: TGTGCCAGCAGTGAGGAGCACGGTGCTGGAAACACCATATATTTT.

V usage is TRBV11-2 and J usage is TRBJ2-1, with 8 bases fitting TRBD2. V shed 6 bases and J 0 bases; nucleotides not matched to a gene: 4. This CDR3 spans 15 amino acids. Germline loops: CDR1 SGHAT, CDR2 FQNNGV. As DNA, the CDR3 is TGTGCCAGCAGGGGGACTAGGGGCTCCTACAATGAGCAGTTCTTC. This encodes CASRGTRGSYNEQFF.

The CDR3 coding sequence is TGCGCCAGCAGTGAGTGGGCAGGTCAGCCCCAGCATTTT. Translation gives CASSEWAGQPQHF. This sequence joins TRBV10-1 and TRBJ1-5; D call uncertain. Germline V lookup: CDR1 WNHNN, CDR2 SYGVQD (reference sequence). CDR3 length: 13 amino acids. Trimming stripped 1 base from V and 6 bases from J, with 7 bases between.

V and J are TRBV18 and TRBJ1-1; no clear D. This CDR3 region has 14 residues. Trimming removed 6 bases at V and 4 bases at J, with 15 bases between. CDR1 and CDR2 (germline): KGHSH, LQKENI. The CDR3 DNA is TGTGCCAGCTCCCCCGGTTATCGTACCACTGAAGCTTTCTTT. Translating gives CASSPGYRTTEAFF.

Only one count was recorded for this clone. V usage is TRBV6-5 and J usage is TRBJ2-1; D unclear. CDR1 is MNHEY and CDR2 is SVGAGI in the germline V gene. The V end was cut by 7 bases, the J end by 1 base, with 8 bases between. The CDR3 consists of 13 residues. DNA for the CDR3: TGTGCCAGCAAGAGAACTTCCTACAATGAGCAGTTCTTC. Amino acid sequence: CASKRTSYNEQFF.